This T cell receptor (beta chain) was identified in a study of T cells in Graves' hyperthyroidism and ophthalmopathy. The wider study: Peripheral blood was secured at the point of initial diagnosis, before any treatment. Overall study results and limits: The model predicted ophthalmopathy a median roughly 6.5 months before onset.

Clinical symptoms, serum thyroxine and TRAb, thyroid ultrasound and orbital computed tomography were used for the diagnoses. The sample holds one count of this clonotype. The antigen is not known. Germline CDR1 reads LGHNA; CDR2 reads YNFKEQ. The CDR3 length is 15 residues. V was pared by 1 base and J by 5 bases, with 15 bases between. It was RNA transcripts that yielded the amplified TCR beta CDR3 regions. The HTBI primer set was used in a first-round RT-PCR of the TCR CDR3. MiXCR, applied by TCRdb to the multiplex PCR reads, yields one record per CDR3 protein. The data show 250,000 to 400,000 distinct CDR3 sequences, around 13% seen once.

The TCR sequence derives from a woman in her forties with Graves' ophthalmopathy. V and J are TRBV4-2 and TRBJ2-7; perhaps TRBD2 as D (5 bases). The sequenced sample consisted of blood. CDR3 sequence reads: CASSQVIASSNEQYF. The CDR3 bases are TGTGCCAGCAGCCAAGTTATTGCTAGCAGCAACGAGCAGTACTTC.